This T cell receptor (beta chain) is drawn from a study of cytomegalovirus exposure and HLA in healthy donors. General study findings and limits: In a later analysis, parvovirus B19, influenza, CMV and Epstein-Barr virus appeared linked to several top co-occurrence clusters.

This clone occurred a few times. Its specificity is not known. The CDR3 is made up of 15 amino acids. Germline V gene lookup returns CDR1 SQVTM and CDR2 ANQGSEA. Trimming removed 4 bases at V and 0 bases at J, with 10 bases between. A multiplex PCR was run with 60 Vbeta primers and 13 Jbeta primers. Measured with immunoSEQ multiplex PCR; TCRdb has only the in-frame clones, and not every one. The sample contains about 130,000 clones, about four fifths of which appear only once. The sequence was obtained from a man younger than 40 in good health and CMV-seronegative. The material sequenced was PBMCs. V usage is TRBV29-1 and J usage is TRBJ2-6, with D possibly matching TRBD1 (5 bases). CDR3 region: CSVATEDSGANVLTF. CDR3 coding DNA: TGCAGCGTTGCGACAGAGGACTCTGGGGCCAACGTCCTGACTTTC.